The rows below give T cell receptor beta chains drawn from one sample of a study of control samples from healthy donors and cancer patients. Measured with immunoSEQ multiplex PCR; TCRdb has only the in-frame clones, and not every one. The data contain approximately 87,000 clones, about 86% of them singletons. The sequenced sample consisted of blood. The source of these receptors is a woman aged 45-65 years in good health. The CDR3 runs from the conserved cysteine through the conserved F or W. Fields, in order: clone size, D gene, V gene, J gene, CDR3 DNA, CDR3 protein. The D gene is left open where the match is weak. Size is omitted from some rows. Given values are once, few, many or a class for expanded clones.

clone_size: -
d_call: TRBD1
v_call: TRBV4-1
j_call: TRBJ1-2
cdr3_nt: TGCGCCAGCAGCCAAGACCGGGACAGGGGGGAGATTTATGGCTACACCTTC
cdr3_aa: CASSQDRDRGEIYGYTF

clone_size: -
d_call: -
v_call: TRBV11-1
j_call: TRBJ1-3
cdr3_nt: TGTGCCAGCAGCTTAGTCCAGGGCGGCGGAAACACCATATATTTT
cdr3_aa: CASSLVQGGGNTIYF

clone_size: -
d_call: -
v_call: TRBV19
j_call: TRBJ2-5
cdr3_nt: TGTGCCAGTAGTATCAGACTAGGCAGCGAAGAGACCCAGTACTTC
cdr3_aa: CASSIRLGSEETQYF

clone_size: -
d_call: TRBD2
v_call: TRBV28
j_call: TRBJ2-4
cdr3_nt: TGTGCCAGCAGCTTCGGGGGGGTTGGCAAAAACATTCAGTACTTC
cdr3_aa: CASSFGGVGKNIQYF

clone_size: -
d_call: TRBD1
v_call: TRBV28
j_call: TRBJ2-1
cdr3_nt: TGTGCCAGCAGTTTCGGGACAGTCGGCAATGAGCAGTTCTTC
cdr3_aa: CASSFGTVGNEQFF

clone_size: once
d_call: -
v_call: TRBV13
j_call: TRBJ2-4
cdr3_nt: TGTGCCAGCAGCTTGGCACCCCTGGGGAACATTCAGTACTTC
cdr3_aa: CASSLAPLGNIQYF

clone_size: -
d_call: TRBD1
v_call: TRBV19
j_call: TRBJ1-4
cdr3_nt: TGTGCCAGTAGTAACTCAGGGGGGGCAACTAATGAAAAACTGTTTTTT
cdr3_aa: CASSNSGGATNEKLFF

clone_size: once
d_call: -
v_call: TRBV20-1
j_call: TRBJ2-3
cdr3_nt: TGCAGTGCTTTAAGCAAAGATACGCAGTATTTT
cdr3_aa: CSALSKDTQYF

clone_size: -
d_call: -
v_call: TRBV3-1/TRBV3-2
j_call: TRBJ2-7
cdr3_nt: TGTGCCAGCAGCCTTACAGGGCGGGAGCAGTACTTC
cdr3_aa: CASSLTGREQYF

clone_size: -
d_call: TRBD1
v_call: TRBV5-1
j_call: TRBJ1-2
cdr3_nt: TGCGCCAGCAGCCCTAAGGGGGCCGACTATGGCTACACCTTC
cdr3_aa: CASSPKGADYGYTF

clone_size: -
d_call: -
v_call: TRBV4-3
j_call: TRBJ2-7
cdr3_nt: TGCGCCAGCAGCCAGAGATACGAGGGGACCTCTCACTACGAGCAGTACTTC
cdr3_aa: CASSQRYEGTSHYEQYF

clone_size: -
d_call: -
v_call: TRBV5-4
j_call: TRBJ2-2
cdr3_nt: TGTGCCAGCAGCTCGGAGCCTACCTCCGCGAACACCGGGGAGCTGTTTTTT
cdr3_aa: CASSSEPTSANTGELFF

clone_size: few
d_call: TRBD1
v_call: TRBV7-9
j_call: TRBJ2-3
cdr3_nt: TGTGCCAGCAGCTGGGGACAGCGCACAGATACGCAGTATTTT
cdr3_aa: CASSWGQRTDTQYF

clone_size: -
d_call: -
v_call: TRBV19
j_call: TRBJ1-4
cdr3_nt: TGTGCCAGTAGTATTGGGCATAATGAAAAACTGTTTTTT
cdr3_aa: CASSIGHNEKLFF

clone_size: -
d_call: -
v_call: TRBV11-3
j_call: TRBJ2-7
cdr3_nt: TGTGCCAGCAGCTTGGGGGACGAGCAGTACTTC
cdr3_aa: CASSLGDEQYF

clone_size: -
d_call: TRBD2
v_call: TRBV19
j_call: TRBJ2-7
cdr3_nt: TGTGCCAGTGCTATTGGGGGGGGGAGCCTCTACGAGCAGCACTTC
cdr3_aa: CASAIGGGSLYEQHF

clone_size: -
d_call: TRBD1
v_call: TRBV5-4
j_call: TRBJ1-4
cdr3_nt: TGTGCCAGCAGCATGGGACAGACTAATGAAAAACTGTTTTTT
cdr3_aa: CASSMGQTNEKLFF

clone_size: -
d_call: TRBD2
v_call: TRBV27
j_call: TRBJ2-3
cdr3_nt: TGTGCCAGCAGTTTAAGGGGCGGGAGTTTGGCGGCAGATACGCAGTATTTT
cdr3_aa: CASSLRGGSLAADTQYF

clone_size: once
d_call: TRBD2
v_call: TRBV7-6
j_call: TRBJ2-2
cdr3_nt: TGTGCCAGCAGCTTACCCCCGGGACTAGCGGGAGATAGGGGCACCGGGGAGCTGTTTTTT
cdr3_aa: CASSLPPGLAGDRGTGELFF

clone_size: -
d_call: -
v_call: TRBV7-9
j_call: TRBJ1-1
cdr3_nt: TGTGCCAGCAGCCCCGGACCAAACACTGAAGCTTTCTTT
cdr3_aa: CASSPGPNTEAFF

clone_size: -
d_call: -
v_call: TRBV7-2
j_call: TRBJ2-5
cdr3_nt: TGTGCCAGCAGCTTAGTGGCCGGCCCGAACTGGCAAGAGACCCAGTACTTC
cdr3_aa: CASSLVAGPNWQETQYF

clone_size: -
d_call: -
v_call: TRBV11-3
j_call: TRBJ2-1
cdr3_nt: TGTGCCAGCAGCCCCGGGGTGGATGAGCAGTTCTTC
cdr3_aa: CASSPGVDEQFF

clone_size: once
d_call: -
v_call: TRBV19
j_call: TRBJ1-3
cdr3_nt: TGTGCCACTAAATCGGCAGGGAGGATATATTTT
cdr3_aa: CATKSAGRIYF

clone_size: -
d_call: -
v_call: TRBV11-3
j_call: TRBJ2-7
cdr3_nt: TGTGCCAGCAGCTTAAAACACGAGCAGTACTTC
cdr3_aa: CASSLKHEQYF

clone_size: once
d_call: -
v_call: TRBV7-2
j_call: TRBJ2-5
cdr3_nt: TGTGCCAGCAGCTTAGCCGGCTATCAAGAGACCCAGTACTTC
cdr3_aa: CASSLAGYQETQYF

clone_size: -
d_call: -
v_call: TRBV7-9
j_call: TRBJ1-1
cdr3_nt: TGTGCCAGCAGCCTTTGGCCAGCCTTGAACACTGAAGCTTTCTTT
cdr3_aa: CASSLWPALNTEAFF

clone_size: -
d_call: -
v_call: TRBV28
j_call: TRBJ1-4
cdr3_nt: TGTGCCAGCAGTTCGGGGGGGGAGTGGACTAATGAAAAACTGTTTTTT
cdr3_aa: CASSSGGEWTNEKLFF

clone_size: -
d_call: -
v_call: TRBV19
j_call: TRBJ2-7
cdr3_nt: TGTGCCAGTAGTATAAGGGGTGGGGGCCCCTACGAGCAGTACTTC
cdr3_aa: CASSIRGGGPYEQYF

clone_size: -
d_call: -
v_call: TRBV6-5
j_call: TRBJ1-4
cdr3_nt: TGTGCCAGCAGATCTCGAGGGGGGGATGATGAAAAACTGTTTTTT
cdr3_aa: CASRSRGGDDEKLFF

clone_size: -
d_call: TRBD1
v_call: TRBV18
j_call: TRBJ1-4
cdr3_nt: TGTGCCGGACAGACAGGGCCCAATGAAAAACTGTTTTTT
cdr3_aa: CAGQTGPNEKLFF

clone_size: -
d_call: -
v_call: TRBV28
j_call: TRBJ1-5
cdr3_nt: TGTGCCAGCAGAAATAGCAATCAGCCCCAGCATTTT
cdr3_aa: CASRNSNQPQHF

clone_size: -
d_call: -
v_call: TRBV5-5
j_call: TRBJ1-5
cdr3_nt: TGTGCCAGCAGCTTAGGGACGGTTAGCAATCAGCCCCAGCATTTT
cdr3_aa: CASSLGTVSNQPQHF

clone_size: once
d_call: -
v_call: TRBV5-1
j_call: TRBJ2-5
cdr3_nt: TGCGCCAGCTACGACAGGTACCAAGAGACCCAGTACTTC
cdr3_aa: CASYDRYQETQYF

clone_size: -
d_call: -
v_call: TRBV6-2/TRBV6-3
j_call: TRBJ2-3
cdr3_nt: TGTGCCAGCAGCCCTATAGATGGAGATACGCAGTATTTT
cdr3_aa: CASSPIDGDTQYF

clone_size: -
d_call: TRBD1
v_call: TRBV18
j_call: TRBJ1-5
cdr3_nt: TGTGCCAGCTCACCACTGGGGACAGGGAATCAGCCCCAGCATTTT
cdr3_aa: CASSPLGTGNQPQHF

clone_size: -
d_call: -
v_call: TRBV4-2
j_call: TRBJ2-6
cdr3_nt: TGTGCCAGCAGCCAAGCAGTCGACGGAGGCTCTGGGGCCAACGTCCTGACTTTC
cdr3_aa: CASSQAVDGGSGANVLTF

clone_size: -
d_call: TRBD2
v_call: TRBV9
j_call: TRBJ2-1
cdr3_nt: TGTGCCAGCAGCGCCTGGGGGGCTAGCGGGAGCAATGAGCAGTTCTTC
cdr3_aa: CASSAWGASGSNEQFF

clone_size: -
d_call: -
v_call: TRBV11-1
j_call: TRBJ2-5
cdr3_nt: TGTGCCAGCAGCCGATTCGAGGGTGGCCAAGAGACCCAGTACTTC
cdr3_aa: CASSRFEGGQETQYF

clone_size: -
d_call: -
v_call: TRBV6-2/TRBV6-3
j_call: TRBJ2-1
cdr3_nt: TGTGCCAGCAGTTATGGAAATGAGCAGTTCTTC
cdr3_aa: CASSYGNEQFF

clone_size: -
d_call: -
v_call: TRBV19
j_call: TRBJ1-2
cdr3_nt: TGTGCCAGTAGTATAGCTTCTGACAGAGGGGGTCACACCTTC
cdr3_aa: CASSIASDRGGHTF

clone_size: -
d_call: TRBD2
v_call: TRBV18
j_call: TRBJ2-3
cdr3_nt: TGTGCCAGCTCACAGCTAGCGGGGGACACAGATACGCAGTATTTT
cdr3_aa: CASSQLAGDTDTQYF

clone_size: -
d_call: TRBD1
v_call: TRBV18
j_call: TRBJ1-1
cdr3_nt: TGTGCCAGCTCACAGGGACAGGGGGCCAGAATGAACACTGAAGCTTTCTTT
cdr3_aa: CASSQGQGARMNTEAFF